This T cell receptor beta chain was recovered during a study of T cells in Graves' hyperthyroidism and ophthalmopathy. The investigators amplified TCR beta CDR3 regions from RNA transcripts. HTBI primers were the set used in a first-round RT-PCR of the TCR CDR3. TCRdb used MiXCR to reprocess the multiplex PCR reads, holding one entry per CDR3 protein. Of a few hundred thousand distinct CDR3 sequences detected, approximately 23% appear once; the ten largest clones hold 45% to 55%. In its sample, this clonotype was seen a few times. The CDR3 contains 14 residues. CDR1 and CDR2 (germline): MDHEN, SYDVKM. V dropped 2 bases and J dropped 4; count of bases not matched to a gene: 3.

Sequencing was performed on blood. The clonotype originates from a woman in her seventies with Graves' ophthalmopathy. The rearrangement joins TRBV28 to TRBJ2-5; 8 bases agree with TRBD1. CDR3 bases: TGTGCCAGCAGTTTAGCAGGGACAGGAGAGACCCAGTACTTC. This encodes CASSLAGTGETQYF.